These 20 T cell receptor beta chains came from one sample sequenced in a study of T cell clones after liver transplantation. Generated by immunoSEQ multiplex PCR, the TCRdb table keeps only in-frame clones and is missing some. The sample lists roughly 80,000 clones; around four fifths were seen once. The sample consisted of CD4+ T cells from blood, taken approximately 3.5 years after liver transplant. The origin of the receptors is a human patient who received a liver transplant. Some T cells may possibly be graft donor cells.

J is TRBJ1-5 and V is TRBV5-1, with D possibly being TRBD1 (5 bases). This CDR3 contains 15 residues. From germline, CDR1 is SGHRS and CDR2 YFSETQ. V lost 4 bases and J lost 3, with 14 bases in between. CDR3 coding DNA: TGCGCCAGCAGCCGGGAGGGGCTGCCCAATCAGCCCCAGCATTTT. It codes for CASSREGLPNQPQHF.

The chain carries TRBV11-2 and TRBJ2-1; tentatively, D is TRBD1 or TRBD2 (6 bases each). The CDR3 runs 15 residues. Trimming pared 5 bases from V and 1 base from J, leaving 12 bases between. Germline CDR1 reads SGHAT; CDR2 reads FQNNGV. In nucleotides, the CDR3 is TGTGCCAGCAGCCAAGGGGGGCTGTCCTACAATGAGCAGTTCTTC. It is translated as CASSQGGLSYNEQFF.

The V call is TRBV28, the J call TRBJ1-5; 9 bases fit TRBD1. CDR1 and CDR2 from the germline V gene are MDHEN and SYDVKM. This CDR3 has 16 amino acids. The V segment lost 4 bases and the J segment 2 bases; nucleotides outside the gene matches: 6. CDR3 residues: CASSYARDRGNQPQHF. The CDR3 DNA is TGTGCCAGCAGTTACGCCCGGGACAGGGGCAATCAGCCCCAGCATTTT. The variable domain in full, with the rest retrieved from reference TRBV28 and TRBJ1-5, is DVKVTQSSRYLVKRTGEKVFLECVQDMDHENMFWYRQDPGLGLRLIYFSYDVKMKEKGDIPEGYSVSREKKERFSLILESASTNQTSMYLCASSYARDRGNQPQHFGDGTRLSIL.

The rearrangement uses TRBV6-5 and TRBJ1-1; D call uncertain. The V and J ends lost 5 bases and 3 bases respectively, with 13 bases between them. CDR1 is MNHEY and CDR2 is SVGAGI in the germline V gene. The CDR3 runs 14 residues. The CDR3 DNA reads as TGTGCCAGCAGTAAGTTGGGATTGGACACTGAAGCTTTCTTT. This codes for CASSKLGLDTEAFF.

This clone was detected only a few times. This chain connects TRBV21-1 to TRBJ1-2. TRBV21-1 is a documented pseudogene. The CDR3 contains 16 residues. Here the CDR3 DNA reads TGTGCCAGCAGCAAAATCTCCAGCGGGTCAAACTATGGCTACACCTTC. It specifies CASSKISSGSNYGYTF.

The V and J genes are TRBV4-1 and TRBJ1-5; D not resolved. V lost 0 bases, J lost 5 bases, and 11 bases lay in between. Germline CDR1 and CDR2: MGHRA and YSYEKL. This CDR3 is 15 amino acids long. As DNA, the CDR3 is TGCGCCAGCAGCCAAGATCGGCAGCTTGATCAGCCCCAGCATTTT. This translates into CASSQDRQLDQPQHF.

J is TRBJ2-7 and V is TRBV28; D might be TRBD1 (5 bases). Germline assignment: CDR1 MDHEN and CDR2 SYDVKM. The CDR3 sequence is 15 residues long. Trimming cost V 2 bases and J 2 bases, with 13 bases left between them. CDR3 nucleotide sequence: TGTGCCAGCAGTTTAGCGACAGTCCCAGCCTACGAGCAGTACTTC. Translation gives CASSLATVPAYEQYF.

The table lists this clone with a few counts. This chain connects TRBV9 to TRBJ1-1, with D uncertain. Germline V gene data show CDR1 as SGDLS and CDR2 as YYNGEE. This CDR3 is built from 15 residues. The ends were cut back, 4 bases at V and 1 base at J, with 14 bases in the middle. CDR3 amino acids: CASSLGPQKNTEAFF. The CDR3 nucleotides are TGTGCCAGCAGCCTCGGCCCTCAGAAGAACACTGAAGCTTTCTTT. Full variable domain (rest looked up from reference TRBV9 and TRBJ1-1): DSGVTQTPKHLITATGQRVTLRCSPRSGDLSVYWYQQSLDQGLQFLIQYYNGEERAKGNILERFSAQQFPDLHSELNLSSLELGDSALYFCASSLGPQKNTEAFFGQGTRLTVV.

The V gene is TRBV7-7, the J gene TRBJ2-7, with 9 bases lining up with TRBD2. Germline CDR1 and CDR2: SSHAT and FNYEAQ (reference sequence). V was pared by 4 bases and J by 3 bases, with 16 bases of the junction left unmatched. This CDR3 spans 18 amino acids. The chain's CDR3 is CASSSSNYSGRRNYEQYF. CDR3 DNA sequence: TGTGCCAGCAGCTCGTCAAACTATAGCGGGAGAAGGAACTACGAGCAGTACTTC.

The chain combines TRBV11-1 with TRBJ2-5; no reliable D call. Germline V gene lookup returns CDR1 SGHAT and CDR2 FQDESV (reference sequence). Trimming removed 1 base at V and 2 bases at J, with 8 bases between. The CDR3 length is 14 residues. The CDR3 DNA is TGTGCCAGCAGCTTAGGACACTATCAAGAGACCCAGTACTTC. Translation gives CASSLGHYQETQYF.

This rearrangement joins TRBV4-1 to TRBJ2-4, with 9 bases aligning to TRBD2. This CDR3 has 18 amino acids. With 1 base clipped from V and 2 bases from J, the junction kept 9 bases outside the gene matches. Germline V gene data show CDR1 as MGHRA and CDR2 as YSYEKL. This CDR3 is CASSQGRPAGGTKNIQYF. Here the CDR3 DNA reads TGCGCCAGCAGCCAAGGTAGGCCTGCGGGAGGGACCAAAAACATTCAGTACTTC.

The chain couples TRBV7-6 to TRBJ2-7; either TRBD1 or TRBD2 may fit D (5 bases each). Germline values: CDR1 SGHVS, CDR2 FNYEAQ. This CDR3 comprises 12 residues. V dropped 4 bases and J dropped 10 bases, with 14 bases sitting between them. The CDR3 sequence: CASSSYKGSQYF. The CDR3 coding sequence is TGTGCCAGCAGCTCCTATAAGGGGAGCCAGTACTTC.

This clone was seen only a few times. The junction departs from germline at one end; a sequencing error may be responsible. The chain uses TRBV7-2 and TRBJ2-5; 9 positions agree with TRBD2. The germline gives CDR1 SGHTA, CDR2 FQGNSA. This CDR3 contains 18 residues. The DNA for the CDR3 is TGTGCCAGCAGCCTAGCCCCCGTAGCGGGAGACCCAGGGGAGACCCAGTACTTC. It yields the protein CASSLAPVAGDPGETQYF.

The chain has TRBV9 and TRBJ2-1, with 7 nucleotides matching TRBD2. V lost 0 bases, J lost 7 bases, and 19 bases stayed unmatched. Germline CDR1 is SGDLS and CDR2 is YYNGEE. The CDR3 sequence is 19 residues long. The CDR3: CASSVGPAVAGVTQNEQFF. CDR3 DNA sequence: TGTGCCAGCAGCGTAGGGCCGGCGGTGGCGGGAGTCACACAAAATGAGCAGTTCTTC.

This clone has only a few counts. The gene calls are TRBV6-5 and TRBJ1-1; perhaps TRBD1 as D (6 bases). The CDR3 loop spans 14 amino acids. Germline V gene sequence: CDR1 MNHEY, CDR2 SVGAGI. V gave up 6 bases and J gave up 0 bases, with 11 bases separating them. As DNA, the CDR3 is TGTGCCAGCAGATCACAGGGAATGAACACTGAAGCTTTCTTT. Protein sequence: CASRSQGMNTEAFF.

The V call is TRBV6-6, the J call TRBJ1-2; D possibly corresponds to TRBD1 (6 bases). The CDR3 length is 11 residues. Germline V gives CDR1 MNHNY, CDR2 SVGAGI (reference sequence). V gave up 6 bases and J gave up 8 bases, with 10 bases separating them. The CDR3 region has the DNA TGTGCCAGCAGCAACAGGGACGGCTACACCTTC. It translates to CASSNRDGYTF.

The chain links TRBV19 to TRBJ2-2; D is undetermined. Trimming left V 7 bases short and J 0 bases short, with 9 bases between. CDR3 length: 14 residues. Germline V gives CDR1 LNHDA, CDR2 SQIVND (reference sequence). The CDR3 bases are TGTGCCAGTAAGTGGGCCTCGAACACCGGGGAGCTGTTTTTT. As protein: CASKWASNTGELFF. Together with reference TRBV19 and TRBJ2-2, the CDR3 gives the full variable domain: DGGITQSPKYLFRKEGQNVTLSCEQNLNHDAMYWYRQDPGQGLRLIYYSQIVNDFQKGDIAEGYSVSREKKESFPLTVTSAQKNPTAFYLCASKWASNTGELFFGEGSRLTVL.

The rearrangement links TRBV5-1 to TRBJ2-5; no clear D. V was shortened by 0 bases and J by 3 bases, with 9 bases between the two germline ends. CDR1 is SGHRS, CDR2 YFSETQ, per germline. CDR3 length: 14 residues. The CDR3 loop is CASSLGAMEETQYF. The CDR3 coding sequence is TGCGCCAGCAGCTTGGGAGCGATGGAAGAGACCCAGTACTTC. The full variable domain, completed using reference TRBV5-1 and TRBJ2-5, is KAGVTQTPRYLIKTRGQQVTLSCSPISGHRSVSWYQQTPGQGLQFLFEYFSETQRNKGNFPGRFSGRQFSNSRSEMNVSTLELGDSALYLCASSLGAMEETQYFGPGTRLLVL.

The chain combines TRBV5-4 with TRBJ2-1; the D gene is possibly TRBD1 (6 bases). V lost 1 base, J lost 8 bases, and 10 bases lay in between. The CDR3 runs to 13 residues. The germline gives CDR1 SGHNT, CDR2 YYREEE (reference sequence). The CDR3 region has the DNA TGTGCCAGCAGCTTGACAGGGAGCGATGAGCAGTTCTTC. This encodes CASSLTGSDEQFF.

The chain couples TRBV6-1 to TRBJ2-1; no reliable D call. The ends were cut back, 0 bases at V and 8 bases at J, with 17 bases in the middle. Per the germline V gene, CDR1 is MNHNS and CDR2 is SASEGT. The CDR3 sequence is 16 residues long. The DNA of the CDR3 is TGTGCCAGCAGTGAAGCAGGGCTCAGTTATAGGTATGAGCAGTTCTTC. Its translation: CASSEAGLSYRYEQFF.